Reported below is one T cell receptor beta chain. The PCR used 60 Vbeta and 13 Jbeta primers. The assay was immunoSEQ multiplex PCR, and TCRdb's table has in-frame clones only and misses some. The table includes approximately 150,000 clones, around 85% detected once. The source of the sample is a study of cytomegalovirus exposure and HLA in healthy donors. Sequenced material: PBMCs. The sequence was obtained from a male donor in good health and CMV-seronegative.

CDR3 in DNA: TGTGCCAGCAGACCTTGGACAGGGGATAATTCACCCCTCCACTTT. It translates to CASRPWTGDNSPLHF. This chain connects TRBV5-4 to TRBJ1-6; 9 positions agree with TRBD1. Germline V CDR1 and CDR2: SGHNT, YYREEE (reference sequence). J lost 5 bases, V lost 5 bases, and 5 bases had no gene match. CDR3 length equals 15 residues.